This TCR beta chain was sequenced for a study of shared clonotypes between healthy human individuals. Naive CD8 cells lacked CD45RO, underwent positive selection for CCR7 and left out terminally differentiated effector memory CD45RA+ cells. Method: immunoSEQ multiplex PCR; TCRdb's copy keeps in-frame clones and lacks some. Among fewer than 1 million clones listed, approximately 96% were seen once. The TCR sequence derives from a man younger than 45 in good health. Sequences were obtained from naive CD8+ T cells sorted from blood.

CDR3 bases: TGTGCCAGCAGCGCCGTCCGGGACAGGGTCCACAATGAGCAGTTCTTC. Protein product: CASSAVRDRVHNEQFF. The gene calls are TRBV7-8 and TRBJ2-1, with 9 bases identical to TRBD1. With 5 bases clipped from V and 5 bases from J, the junction kept 10 bases outside the gene matches. CDR1 SGHVS and CDR2 FQNEAQ come from the germline V gene. This CDR3 is built from 16 residues.